The 17 T cell receptor beta chains presented below share a single source sample, sequenced in a study of blood T cell repertoires in COVID-19. Sequencing was performed with immunoSEQ multiplex PCR; in TCRdb, only in-frame clones are kept and a portion is missing. This repertoire shows about 160,000 clones, more than 85% found once; its top ten account for about 7%. The material sequenced was PBMCs or T cells enriched from blood (not recorded which). The origin of the receptors is a woman aged 50 to 65 who had recovered from COVID-19.

The V and J genes are TRBV4-3 and TRBJ2-5; TRBD2 aligns across 10 bases. The ends lost 1 base at V and 7 bases at J; junction bases unmatched: 6. The CDR3 covers 15 residues. Germline V gives CDR1 LGHNA, CDR2 YSLEER. CDR3 region: CASSQVEREGVTQYF. The CDR3 DNA is TGCGCCAGCAGCCAAGTCGAGCGGGAGGGCGTGACCCAGTACTTC.

This clone was recorded a few times. The V gene is TRBV5-1, the J gene TRBJ2-3; D gene ambiguous. Trimming stripped 4 bases from V and 6 bases from J, with 12 bases between. The CDR3 extends over 13 amino acids. Germline lookup yields CDR1 SGHRS and CDR2 YFSETQ. The CDR3: CASSPRLEDTQYF. CDR3 DNA: TGCGCCAGCAGCCCCCGTCTGGAGGATACGCAGTATTTT. Variable domain in full (rest from reference TRBV5-1 and TRBJ2-3): KAGVTQTPRYLIKTRGQQVTLSCSPISGHRSVSWYQQTPGQGLQFLFEYFSETQRNKGNFPGRFSGRQFSNSRSEMNVSTLELGDSALYLCASSPRLEDTQYFGPGTRLTVL.

V is TRBV3-1 (or the pseudogene TRBV3-2) and J is TRBJ2-7, with D possibly TRBD2 on 6 matching bases. Trimming took 0 bases from V and 0 from J, leaving 9 bases between them. This CDR3 has 15 amino acids. Germline V lookup: CDR1 LGHDT, CDR2 YNNKEL (reference sequence). The CDR3 DNA reads TGTGCCAGCAGCCAAGATGGCGGGGACTCCTACGAGCAGTACTTC. Its translation is CASSQDGGDSYEQYF.

The chain has TRBV7-9 and TRBJ1-4; TRBD1 agrees at 9 bases. This CDR3 spans 19 amino acids. With V trimmed by 1 base and J by 0 bases, 9 bases remained unmatched. Germline V lookup: CDR1 SEHNR, CDR2 FQNEAQ (reference sequence). The CDR3 loop is CASSLGFFDRGSTNEKLFF. The CDR3 DNA reads TGTGCCAGCAGCTTAGGCTTTTTCGACAGGGGGTCAACTAATGAAAAACTGTTTTTT.

The V and J genes are TRBV27 and TRBJ2-7; 8 bases map to TRBD2. V dropped 8 bases and J dropped 2; count of bases not matched to a gene: 2. Germline values: CDR1 MNHEY, CDR2 SMNVEV (reference sequence). The CDR3 consists of 12 residues. This CDR3 is CASRGGTYEQYF. The DNA for the CDR3 is TGTGCCAGCCGGGGGGGCACCTACGAGCAGTACTTC.

V gene TRBV21-1 combines with J gene TRBJ1-1; the table gives TRBD1 as D, unverified against the DNA. TRBV21-1 corresponds to a pseudogene. CDR3 size: 14 residues. For the CDR3, the DNA is TGTGCCAGCAGCCTCCACCGACAGGTGTTTCGATCTTTCTTT. This codes for CASSLHRQVFRSFF.

This chain uses TRBV5-1 with TRBJ2-7, with 9 bases identical to TRBD2. Unmatched junction bases numbered 7, after V lost 0 bases and J lost 3 bases. This CDR3 has 16 residues. In germline, CDR1 is SGHRS, CDR2 YFSETQ. CDR3 sequence (DNA): TGCGCCAGCAGCTTGGATCCTAGCGGGACTATCTACGAGCAGTACTTC. Amino acids: CASSLDPSGTIYEQYF.

This chain links TRBV7-9 with TRBJ2-7; TRBD2 matches 8 bases. This CDR3 spans 16 amino acids. In germline, CDR1 is SEHNR, CDR2 FQNEAQ (reference sequence). The trim removed 5 bases at V and 2 bases at J, leaving 11 bases unmatched. The CDR3 nucleotides are TGTGCCAGCAGCCGCTTGCGGGGGGATAGAACCTACGAGCAGTACTTC. Its protein product is CASSRLRGDRTYEQYF.

The CDR3 nucleotides read TGCAGCGCCCTGACAGGGGGCGATGAAAAACTGTTTTTT. Amino acids: CSALTGGDEKLFF. The rearrangement links TRBV29-1 to TRBJ1-4, with TRBD1 matching 10 bases. With 7 bases clipped from V and 6 bases from J, the junction kept 5 bases outside the gene matches. The CDR3 runs to 13 residues. CDR1 SQVTM and CDR2 ANQGSEA come from the germline V gene.

This clone occurred many times. The genes are TRBV5-6 and TRBJ1-6; D remains ambiguous. There are 15 residues in the CDR3. Germline CDR1 SGHDT, CDR2 YYEEEE. Trimming left V 2 bases short and J 6 bases short, with 12 bases between. CDR3 coding DNA: TGTGCCAGCAGCTTTGAGAGTTATCGTAATTCACCCCTCCACTTT. It encodes CASSFESYRNSPLHF. The complete variable domain, with remaining parts taken from reference TRBV5-6 and TRBJ1-6, reads DAGVTQSPTHLIKTRGQQVTLRCSPKSGHDTVSWYQQALGQGPQFIFQYYEEEERQRGNFPDRFSGHQFPNYSSELNVNALLLGDSALYLCASSFESYRNSPLHFGNGTRLTVT.

This chain links TRBV19 with TRBJ2-7, with a weak D call TRBD1 (6 bases). The germline gives CDR1 LNHDA, CDR2 SQIVND (reference sequence). V gave up 4 bases and J gave up 0 bases, with 10 bases separating them. The CDR3 spans 14 residues. CDR3 bases: TGTGCCAGTAGTAACGCAGGGGTCTCCTACGAGCAGTACTTC. Its translation: CASSNAGVSYEQYF.

The table lists this clone with a few counts. The chain has TRBV6-2 or TRBV6-3 and TRBJ2-1; TRBD2 aligns across 12 bases. The CDR3 contains 16 residues. Germline CDR1 MNHEY, CDR2 SVGEGT. Trimming removed 6 bases from V and 9 bases from J; junction bases left unmatched: 12. The CDR3 loop reads CASSPQTSGSIGEQFF. The DNA for the CDR3 is TGTGCCAGCAGCCCTCAGACTAGCGGGAGTATCGGTGAGCAGTTCTTC.

This chain connects TRBV18 to TRBJ1-5; perhaps TRBD1 as D (5 bases). The germline V gene has CDR1 KGHSH and CDR2 LQKENI. Deletions cut 3 bases from V and 0 bases from J, with 6 bases between. This CDR3 is 14 amino acids long. This chain's CDR3 is CASSPGGSNQPQHF. CDR3 sequence (DNA): TGTGCCAGCTCACCCGGGGGTAGCAATCAGCCCCAGCATTTT.

The chain uses TRBV3-1 (or the pseudogene TRBV3-2) and TRBJ2-7, with a possible D match to TRBD2 (5 bases). There are 16 residues in the CDR3. V lost 2 bases, J lost 1 base, and 15 bases lay in between. From germline, CDR1 is LGHDT and CDR2 YNNKEL (reference sequence). CDR3 amino acids: CASSQWSGTTSYEQYF. The CDR3 bases are TGTGCCAGCAGCCAATGGTCGGGAACAACGTCCTACGAGCAGTACTTC.

This clone occurred once. This chain joins TRBV12-3 or TRBV12-4 and TRBJ1-4; no definite D call. CDR3 length equals 9 residues. V was pared by 3 bases and J by 17 bases, with 7 bases between. The CDR3: CASSFPCFF. The CDR3 region has the DNA TGTGCCAGCAGTTTCCCCTGTTTTTTT.

This chain joins TRBV4-1 and TRBJ1-6; a weak D match, TRBD1 (6 bases). Trimming removed 2 bases at V and 10 bases at J, with 21 bases between. This CDR3 has 17 residues. Germline V gene data show CDR1 as MGHRA and CDR2 as YSYEKL. In DNA form, the CDR3 reads TGCGCCAGCAGCCAACTGGGGTGGGCTCAGGGGAACTCACCCCTCCACTTT. Protein product: CASSQLGWAQGNSPLHF.

The chain joins TRBV2 to TRBJ2-2, with D unclear. The V end lost 3 bases, the J end lost 9 bases, and 8 bases lay between the germline ends. CDR1 and CDR2 (germline): SNHLY, FYNNEI. There are 12 residues in the CDR3. The CDR3 here is CASSEPDRELFF. The CDR3 nucleotides read TGTGCCAGCAGTGAGCCAGACAGGGAGCTGTTTTTT.